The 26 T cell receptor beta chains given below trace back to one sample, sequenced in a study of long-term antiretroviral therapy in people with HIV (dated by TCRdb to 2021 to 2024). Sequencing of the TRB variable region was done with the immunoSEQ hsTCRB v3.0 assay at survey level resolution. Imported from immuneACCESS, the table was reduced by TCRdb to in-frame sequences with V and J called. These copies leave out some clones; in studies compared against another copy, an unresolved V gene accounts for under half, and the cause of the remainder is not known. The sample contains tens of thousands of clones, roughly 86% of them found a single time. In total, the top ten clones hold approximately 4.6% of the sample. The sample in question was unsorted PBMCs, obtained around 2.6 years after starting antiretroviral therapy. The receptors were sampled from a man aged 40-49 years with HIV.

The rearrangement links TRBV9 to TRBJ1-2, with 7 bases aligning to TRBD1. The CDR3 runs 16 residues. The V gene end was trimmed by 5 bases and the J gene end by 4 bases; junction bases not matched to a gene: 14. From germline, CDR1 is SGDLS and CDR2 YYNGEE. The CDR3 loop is CASSLRRDSLFYGYTF. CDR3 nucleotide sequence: TGTGCCAGCAGTTTAAGGCGGGACAGTCTATTCTATGGCTACACCTTC.

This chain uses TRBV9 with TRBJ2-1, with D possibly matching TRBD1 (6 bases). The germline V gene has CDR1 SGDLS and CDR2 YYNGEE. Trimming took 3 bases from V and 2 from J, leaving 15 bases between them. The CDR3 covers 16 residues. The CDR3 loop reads CASSARQVGTYNEQFF. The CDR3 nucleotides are TGTGCCAGCAGCGCCCGACAGGTGGGAACCTACAATGAGCAGTTCTTC.

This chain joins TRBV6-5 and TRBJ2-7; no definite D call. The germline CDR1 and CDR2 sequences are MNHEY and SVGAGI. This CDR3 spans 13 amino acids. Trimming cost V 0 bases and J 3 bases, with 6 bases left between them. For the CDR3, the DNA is TGTGCCAGCAGTTACTCGAGAAGCTACGAGCAGTACTTC. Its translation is CASSYSRSYEQYF.

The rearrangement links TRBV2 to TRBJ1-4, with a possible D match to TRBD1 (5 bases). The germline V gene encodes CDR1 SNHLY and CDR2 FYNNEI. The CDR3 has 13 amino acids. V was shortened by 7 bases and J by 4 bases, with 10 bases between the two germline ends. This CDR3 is CASNPQGNEKLFF. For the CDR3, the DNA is TGTGCCAGCAACCCGCAGGGTAATGAAAAACTGTTTTTT.

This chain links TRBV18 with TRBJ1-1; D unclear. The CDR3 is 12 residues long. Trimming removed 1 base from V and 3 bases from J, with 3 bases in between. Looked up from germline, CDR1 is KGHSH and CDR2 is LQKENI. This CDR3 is CASSPLDTEAFF. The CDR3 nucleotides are TGTGCCAGCTCACCACTGGACACTGAAGCTTTCTTT.

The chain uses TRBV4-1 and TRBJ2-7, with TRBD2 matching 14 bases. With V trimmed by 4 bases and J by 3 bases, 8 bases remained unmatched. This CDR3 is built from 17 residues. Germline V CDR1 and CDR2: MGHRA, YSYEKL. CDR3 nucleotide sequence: TGCGCCAGCAGCCCTCAAACGACTAGCGGGGGGGGCTACGAGCAGTACTTC. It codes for CASSPQTTSGGGYEQYF.

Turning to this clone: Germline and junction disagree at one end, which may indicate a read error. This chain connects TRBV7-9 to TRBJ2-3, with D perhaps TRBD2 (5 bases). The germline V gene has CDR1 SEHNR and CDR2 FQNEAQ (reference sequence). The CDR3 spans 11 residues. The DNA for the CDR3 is TGTGCCAGCAGCTCTACCTCCGGGGAAACTTTT. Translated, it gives CASSSTSGETF.

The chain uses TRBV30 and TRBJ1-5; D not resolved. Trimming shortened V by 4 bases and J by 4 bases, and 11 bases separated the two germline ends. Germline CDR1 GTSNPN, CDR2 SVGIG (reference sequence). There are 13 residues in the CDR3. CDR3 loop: CAWNVRWNQPQHF. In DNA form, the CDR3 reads TGTGCCTGGAATGTAAGGTGGAATCAGCCCCAGCATTTT.

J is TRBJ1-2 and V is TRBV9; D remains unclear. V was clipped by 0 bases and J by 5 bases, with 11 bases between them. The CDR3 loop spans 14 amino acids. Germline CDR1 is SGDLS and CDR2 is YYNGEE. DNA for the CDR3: TGTGCCAGCAGCGTAGGCCCCGGGTGGTATGGCTACACCTTC. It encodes CASSVGPGWYGYTF.

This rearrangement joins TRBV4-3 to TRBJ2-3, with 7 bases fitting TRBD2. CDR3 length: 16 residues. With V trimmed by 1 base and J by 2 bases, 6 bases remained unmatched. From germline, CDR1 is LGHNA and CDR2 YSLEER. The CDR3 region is CASSQGAGDPTDTQYF. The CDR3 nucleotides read TGCGCCAGCAGCCAAGGGGCGGGGGACCCCACAGATACGCAGTATTTT.

The CDR3: CASSPIGGVNTEAFF. The DNA for the CDR3 is TGTGCCAGCAGCCCGATTGGGGGGGTGAACACTGAAGCTTTCTTT. The V and J genes are TRBV11-2 and TRBJ1-1; the D gene is possibly TRBD1 (5 bases). The V gene's germline CDR1 is SGHAT and CDR2 FQNNGV. V was pared by 5 bases and J by 0 bases, with 13 bases between. There are 15 residues in the CDR3.

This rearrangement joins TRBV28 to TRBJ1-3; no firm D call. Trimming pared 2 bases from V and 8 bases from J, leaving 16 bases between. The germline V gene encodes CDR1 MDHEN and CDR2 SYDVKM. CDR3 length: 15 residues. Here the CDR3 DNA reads TGTGCCAGCAGTTTAGAGGTGCCCATGGCGGACACCATATATTTT. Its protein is CASSLEVPMADTIYF.

The CDR3 DNA reads as TGCCTCGGGACAGGGCCAAACACTGAAGCTTTCTTT. This translates into CLGTGPNTEAFF. This chain connects TRBV29-1 to TRBJ1-1, with 9 bases aligning to TRBD1. The CDR3 spans 12 residues. The germline CDR1 and CDR2 sequences are SQVTM and ANQGSEA.

DNA for the CDR3: TGTGCCATCTTAGATAGCGGAGGTTCCTACGAGCAGTACTTC. Encoded protein: CAILDSGGSYEQYF. This chain joins TRBV10-3 and TRBJ2-7, with a possible D match to TRBD2 (6 bases). Germline V gene lookup returns CDR1 ENHRY and CDR2 SYGVKD. This CDR3 is built from 14 residues. Between the trimmed V and J ends, which lost 8 bases and 1 base, there was a span of 15 bases.

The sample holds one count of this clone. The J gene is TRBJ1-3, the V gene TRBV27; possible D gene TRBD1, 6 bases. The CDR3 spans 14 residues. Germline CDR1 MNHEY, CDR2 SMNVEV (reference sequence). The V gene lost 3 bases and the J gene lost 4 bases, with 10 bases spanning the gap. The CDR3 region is CASSFQGPGNTIYF. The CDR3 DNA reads TGTGCCAGCAGTTTTCAGGGGCCGGGAAACACCATATATTTT.

The CDR3 loop reads CASSLYFGGGSSYEQYF. The DNA of the CDR3 is TGTGCCAGCAGCTTGTATTTCGGTGGCGGGAGCTCCTACGAGCAGTACTTC. The chain recombines TRBV5-6 with TRBJ2-7; 7 bases are shared with TRBD2. With 1 base clipped from V and 0 bases from J, the junction kept 10 bases outside the gene matches. The CDR3 runs to 17 residues. Germline V gives CDR1 SGHDT, CDR2 YYEEEE.

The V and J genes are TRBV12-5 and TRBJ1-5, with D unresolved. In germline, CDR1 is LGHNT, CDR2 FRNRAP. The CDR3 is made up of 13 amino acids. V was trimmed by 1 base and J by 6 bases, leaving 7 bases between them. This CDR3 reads CASGLGESQPQHF. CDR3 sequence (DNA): TGTGCTAGTGGTTTGGGGGAGAGTCAGCCCCAGCATTTT.

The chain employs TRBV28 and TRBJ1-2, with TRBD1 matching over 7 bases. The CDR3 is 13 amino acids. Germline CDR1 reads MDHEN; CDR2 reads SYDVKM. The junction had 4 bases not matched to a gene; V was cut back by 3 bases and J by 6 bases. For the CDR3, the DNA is TGTGCCAGCAGTTTTTCACAGGGGCATGGCTACACCTTC. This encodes CASSFSQGHGYTF.

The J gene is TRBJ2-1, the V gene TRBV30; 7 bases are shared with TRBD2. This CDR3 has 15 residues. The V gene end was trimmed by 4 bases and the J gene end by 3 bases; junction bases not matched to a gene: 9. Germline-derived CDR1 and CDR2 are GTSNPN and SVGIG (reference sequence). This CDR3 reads CAWIEWTGGYNEQFF. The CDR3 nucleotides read TGTGCCTGGATTGAATGGACGGGGGGCTACAATGAGCAGTTCTTC.

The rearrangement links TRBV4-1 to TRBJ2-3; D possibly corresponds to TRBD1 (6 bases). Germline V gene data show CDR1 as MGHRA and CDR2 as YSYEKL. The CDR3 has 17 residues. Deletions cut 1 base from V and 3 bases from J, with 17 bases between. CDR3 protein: CASSQVFPTQGTDTQYF. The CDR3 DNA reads TGCGCCAGCAGCCAAGTTTTCCCAACACAGGGAACAGATACGCAGTATTTT.

CDR3 in DNA: TGTGCCAGCAGCCGCGACAGGGTTACTAACTATGGCTACACCTTC. Its protein product is CASSRDRVTNYGYTF. The chain joins TRBV7-3 to TRBJ1-2; 7 nucleotides match TRBD1. CDR1 is SGHTA and CDR2 is FQGTGA in the germline V gene. The CDR3 sequence is 15 residues long. J gave up 0 bases and V 5 bases, and 6 bases lay outside the gene matches.

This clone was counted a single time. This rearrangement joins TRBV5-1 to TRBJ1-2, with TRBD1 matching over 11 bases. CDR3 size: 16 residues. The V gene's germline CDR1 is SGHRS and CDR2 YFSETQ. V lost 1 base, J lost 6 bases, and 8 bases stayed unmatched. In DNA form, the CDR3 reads TGCGCCAGCAGCTTGAGGACAGGGGGCGTTGGGGATGGCTACACCTTC. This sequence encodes CASSLRTGGVGDGYTF.

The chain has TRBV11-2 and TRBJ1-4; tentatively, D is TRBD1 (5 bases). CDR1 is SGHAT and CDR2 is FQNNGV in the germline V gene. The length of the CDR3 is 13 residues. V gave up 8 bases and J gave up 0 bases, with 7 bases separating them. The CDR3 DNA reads TGTGCCAGCTTGGGGGCAACTAATGAAAAACTGTTTTTT. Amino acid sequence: CASLGATNEKLFF.

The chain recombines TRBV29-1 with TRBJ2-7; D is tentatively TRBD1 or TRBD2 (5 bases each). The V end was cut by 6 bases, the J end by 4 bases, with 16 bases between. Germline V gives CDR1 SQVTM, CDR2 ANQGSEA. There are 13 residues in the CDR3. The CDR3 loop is CSVDLGGEYEQYF. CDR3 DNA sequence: TGCAGCGTCGACCTTGGGGGAGAGTACGAGCAGTACTTC.

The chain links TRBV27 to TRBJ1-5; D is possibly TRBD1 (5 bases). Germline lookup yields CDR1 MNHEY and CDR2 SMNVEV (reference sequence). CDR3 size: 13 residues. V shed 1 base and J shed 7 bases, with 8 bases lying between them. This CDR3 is CASSLFGDQPQHF. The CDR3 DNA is TGTGCCAGCAGTTTATTTGGGGACCAGCCCCAGCATTTT.

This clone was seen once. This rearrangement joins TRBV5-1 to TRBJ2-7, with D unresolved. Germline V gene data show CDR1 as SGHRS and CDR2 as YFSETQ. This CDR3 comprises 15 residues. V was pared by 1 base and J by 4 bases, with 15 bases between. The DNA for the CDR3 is TGCGCCAGCAGCTTGATAGGTGACTCTCCGTACGAGCAGTACTTC. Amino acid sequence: CASSLIGDSPYEQYF.